These T cell receptor beta chains were read from a single sample in a study of long-term antiretroviral therapy in people with HIV. Profiling relied on immunoSEQ multiplex PCR, and the TCRdb table lists in-frame clones only, not all of them. This repertoire shows about 39,000 clones, less than 90% found once; its top ten account for 4%. Sequenced material: unsorted PBMCs, taken 1.2 years after starting antiretroviral therapy. These receptors were obtained from a woman in her forties or fifties with HIV. Both conserved end residues are part of each CDR3.

v_call: TRBV5-4
cdr3_length: 13
cdr3_aa: CASSLTGDEKLFF

v_call: TRBV6-4
cdr3_length: 13
cdr3_aa: CASSDGTGHGYTF

v_call: TRBV9
cdr3_length: 18
cdr3_aa: CASSPREAGGQLRNEQFF

v_call: TRBV20-1
cdr3_length: 10
cdr3_aa: CSARGYEQYF

v_call: TRBV21-1
cdr3_length: 17
cdr3_aa: CASSKDRSSGGQETQYF

v_call: TRBV7-2
cdr3_length: 15
cdr3_aa: CASTSERGRSYEQYF

v_call: TRBV2
cdr3_length: 20
cdr3_aa: CASSEALRVFLRQGVSEAFF

v_call: TRBV7-8
cdr3_length: 17
cdr3_aa: CASSFPATSGGEETQYF

v_call: TRBV2
cdr3_length: 14
cdr3_aa: CASSADRDSYEQYF

v_call: TRBV4-1
cdr3_length: 15
cdr3_aa: CASSQGHGETGELFF

v_call: TRBV9
cdr3_length: 14
cdr3_aa: CASSVEGSTETQYF

v_call: TRBV9
cdr3_length: 17
cdr3_aa: CASSARIAQQGGTEAFF

v_call: TRBV5-1
cdr3_length: 14
cdr3_aa: CASSLELGPETQYF

v_call: TRBV7-2
cdr3_length: 13
cdr3_aa: CASSLVGRETQYF

v_call: TRBV7-2
cdr3_length: 17
cdr3_aa: CASSRLLLSGGAHEQFF

v_call: TRBV5-5
cdr3_length: 15
cdr3_aa: CASSPPEGMAEKLFF

v_call: TRBV10-1
cdr3_length: 15
cdr3_aa: CASSLSRNAAYEQYF

v_call: TRBV9
cdr3_length: 14
cdr3_aa: CASSVDLVVDEQYF

v_call: TRBV7-3
cdr3_length: 16
cdr3_aa: CASSLDRETSQETQYF

v_call: TRBV16
cdr3_length: 13
cdr3_aa: CASSRGRGTEAFF

v_call: TRBV28
cdr3_length: 15
cdr3_aa: CASSPSAQGFYGYTF

v_call: TRBV6-5
cdr3_length: 14
cdr3_aa: CASSLPGLYSPLHF

v_call: TRBV11-2
cdr3_length: 13
cdr3_aa: CASSLDLNQPQHF

v_call: TRBV27
cdr3_length: 17
cdr3_aa: CASSKDGGKASGNTIYF

v_call: TRBV28
cdr3_length: 11
cdr3_aa: CASSLMGGYTF

v_call: TRBV9
cdr3_length: 17
cdr3_aa: CASSVAVGDRGQTEAFF

v_call: TRBV7-7
cdr3_length: 13
cdr3_aa: CASSSDALGEQFF

v_call: TRBV6-5
cdr3_length: 15
cdr3_aa: CASSYLRDYNSPLHF

v_call: TRBV25-1
cdr3_length: 16
cdr3_aa: CASSERTSSYNSPLHF

v_call: TRBV29-1
cdr3_length: 16
cdr3_aa: CSVTTGGAGAKNIQYF

v_call: TRBV7-2
cdr3_length: 15
cdr3_aa: CASSASGGLVDTQYF

v_call: TRBV9
cdr3_length: 16
cdr3_aa: CASSAPTGTSRETQYF

v_call: TRBV5-6
cdr3_length: 14
cdr3_aa: CASTLLGEDYGYTF